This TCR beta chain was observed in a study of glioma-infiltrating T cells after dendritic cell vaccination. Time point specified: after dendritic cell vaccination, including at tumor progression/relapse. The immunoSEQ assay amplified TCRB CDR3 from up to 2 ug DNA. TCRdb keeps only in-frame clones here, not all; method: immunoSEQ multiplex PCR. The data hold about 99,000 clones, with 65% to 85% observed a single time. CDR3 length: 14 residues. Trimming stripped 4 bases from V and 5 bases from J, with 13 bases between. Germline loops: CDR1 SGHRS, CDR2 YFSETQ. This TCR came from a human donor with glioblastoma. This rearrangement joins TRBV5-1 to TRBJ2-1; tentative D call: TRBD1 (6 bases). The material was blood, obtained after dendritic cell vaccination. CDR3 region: CASSPRAGDNEQFF. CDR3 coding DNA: TGCGCCAGCAGCCCCAGGGCAGGGGACAATGAGCAGTTCTTC.